The rows below give T cell receptor beta chains drawn from one sample of a study of T cell responses to AZD1222 COVID-19 vaccine. Sequencing was performed with immunoSEQ multiplex PCR; in TCRdb, only in-frame clones are kept and a portion is missing. The sample has 160,000 or so clones; around 93% are singletons. Source: peripheral blood, taken on day 0 of AZD1222 vaccination. Receptors originate from an adult in good health. The conserved cysteine and the conserved F or W are not part of the CDR3 here.

>TRBV28
ASRKPLYGYT
>TRBV6-5
ASRSTAGRGQPQH
>TRBV19
ASQDRGLLLNTEAF
>TRBV9
ASSTGADGYT
>TRBV11-2
ASSASVGGYEQY
>TRBV14
ASSQEPGSGPNTEAF
>TRBV27
AIRQGESDTQY
>TRBV2
ATSGGRRNEKLF
>TRBV30
AWSIASGTDTQY
>TRBV27
ASSSGTSGRNEQF
>TRBV3-1/TRBV3-2
ASSQEGFRYNEQF
>TRBV9
ASSTLAGGPDTQY
>TRBV9
ASSGRDIGGPYYGYT
>TRBV2
ASRRGPSNQPQH
>TRBV27
ASRPRVRNTEAF
>TRBV28
ASTDPPGTYEQY